This T cell receptor beta chain was documented in a study of CD8+ T cells in alopecia areata. Broader study findings: Unlike in mice, where it was clearer, TCR sharing across patients was less clear, possibly HLA-related.

CDR3 length equals 12 residues. CDR1 and CDR2 (germline): MNHNS, SASEGT. J lost 6 bases, V lost 4 bases, and 0 bases had no gene match. Once RNA had been extracted, it was reverse transcribed into cDNA to act as the sequencing template. Data came from immunoSEQ multiplex PCR; TCRdb stores just in-frame clones and leaves some out. The sample includes 110,000 or so clones, around 59% seen only once; the top ten take 20% to 25%. About this clone itself: Its antigen is unidentified.

J is TRBJ2-7 and V is TRBV6-1; the match to TRBD2 covers 10 bases. Source material: CD8+ T cells sorted from blood. The TCR was taken from a human donor in good health. Here the CDR3 reads CASSVAGGEQYF. The CDR3 bases are TGTGCCAGCAGTGTAGCGGGGGGCGAGCAGTACTTC.